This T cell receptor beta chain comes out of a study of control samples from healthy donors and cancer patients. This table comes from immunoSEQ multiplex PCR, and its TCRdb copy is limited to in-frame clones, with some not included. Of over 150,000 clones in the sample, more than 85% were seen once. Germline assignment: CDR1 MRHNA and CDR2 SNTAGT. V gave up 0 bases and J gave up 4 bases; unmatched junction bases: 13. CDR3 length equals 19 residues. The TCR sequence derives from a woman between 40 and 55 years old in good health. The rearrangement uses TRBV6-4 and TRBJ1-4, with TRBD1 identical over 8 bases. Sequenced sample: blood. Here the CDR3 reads CASSDSKCGQGSVNEKLFF. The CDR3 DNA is TGTGCCAGCAGTGACTCTAAATGCGGACAGGGATCAGTTAATGAAAAACTGTTTTTT.